Below are 19 T cell receptor beta chains sequenced from a single sample in a study of siplizumab effects on memory and regulatory T cells. The data were produced by immunoSEQ multiplex PCR, yet TCRdb's version contains in-frame clones alone and is incomplete. The table has about 110,000 clones, about 90% seen once; the top ten hold about 0.78%. The specimen was Tregs sorted from blood. The receptors stem from a human donor in good health.

This clone was counted once. The rearrangement links TRBV6-4 to TRBJ2-5, with 12 bases aligning to TRBD1. J lost 9 bases, V lost 6 bases, and 17 bases had no gene match. The CDR3 runs to 17 residues. The V gene's germline CDR1 is MRHNA and CDR2 SNTAGT. The chain's CDR3 is CASSLYGTGGPHGAQYF. The CDR3 nucleotides are TGTGCCAGCAGCCTTTACGGGACAGGGGGCCCCCACGGGGCCCAGTACTTC.

As regards this clone: Other DNA variants within this sample encode the same CDR3. This chain's CDR3 is CASSIRGYQETQYF. Here the CDR3 DNA reads TGTGCCAGTAGTATACGGGGGTACCAAGAGACCCAGTACTTC. V is TRBV19 and J is TRBJ2-5; possibly TRBD2 for D (6 bases). Per the germline V gene, CDR1 is LNHDA and CDR2 is SQIVND (reference sequence). The V and J ends lost 2 bases and 0 bases respectively, with 7 bases between them. The CDR3 has 14 residues.

The chain couples TRBV20-1 to TRBJ2-5; no clear D gene. Germline V gene lookup returns CDR1 DFQATT and CDR2 SNEGSKA (reference sequence). This CDR3 is built from 10 residues. V was cut by 7 bases and J by 1 base, with 4 bases left in between. CDR3 amino acids: CSVPQETQYF. For the CDR3, the DNA is TGCAGTGTTCCCCAAGAGACCCAGTACTTC.

V and J are TRBV19 and TRBJ1-2; D is unclear. Germline CDR1 and CDR2: LNHDA and SQIVND (reference sequence). The CDR3 loop spans 11 amino acids. The ends were cut back, 10 bases at V and 6 bases at J, with 12 bases in the middle. Here the CDR3 DNA reads TGTGCCATCAGGCCGGCGGATGGCTACACCTTC. As protein: CAIRPADGYTF. The entire variable domain, with the rest obtained from reference TRBV19 and TRBJ1-2, is as follows: DGGITQSPKYLFRKEGQNVTLSCEQNLNHDAMYWYRQDPGQGLRLIYYSQIVNDFQKGDIAEGYSVSREKKESFPLTVTSAQKNPTAFYLCAIRPADGYTFGSGTRLTVV.

The chain couples TRBV14 to TRBJ1-1; maybe TRBD1 (6 bases). Germline values: CDR1 SGHDN, CDR2 FVKESK. This CDR3 comprises 15 residues. V gave up 4 bases and J gave up 5 bases, with 17 bases separating them. This CDR3 is CASSPFLGGETEAFF. CDR3 nucleotides: TGTGCCAGCAGCCCCTTTCTCGGGGGCGAGACTGAAGCTTTCTTT.

The chain links TRBV10-3 to TRBJ2-7; 7 bases are shared with TRBD1. J was trimmed by 2 bases and V by 6 bases; bases with no gene match: 4. The CDR3 extends over 13 amino acids. CDR1 is ENHRY, CDR2 SYGVKD, per germline. CDR3 DNA sequence: TGTGCCATCAGCCCGGGACAGCCCTACGAGCAGTACTTC. Translated, it gives CAISPGQPYEQYF.

The gene calls are TRBV10-3 and TRBJ2-3, with a possible D match to TRBD2 (5 bases). Trimming stripped 3 bases from V and 3 bases from J, with 16 bases between. The CDR3 covers 16 residues. Per the germline V gene, CDR1 is ENHRY and CDR2 is SYGVKD. CDR3 residues: CAISEEGTRGTDTQYF. DNA for the CDR3: TGTGCCATCAGTGAAGAAGGAACCCGGGGAACAGATACGCAGTATTTT.

The rearrangement joins TRBV20-1 to TRBJ2-3, with 9 bases aligning to TRBD2. Germline V gene sequence: CDR1 DFQATT, CDR2 SNEGSKA (reference sequence). V trimming: 4 bases; J trimming: 12 bases; junction bases outside the gene matches: 5. CDR3 size: 11 residues. CDR3 protein: CSATPGLAQYF. In DNA form, the CDR3 reads TGCAGTGCTACACCGGGACTAGCACAGTATTTT.

The rearrangement links TRBV18 to TRBJ1-2, with 7 bases fitting TRBD1. Germline values: CDR1 KGHSH, CDR2 LQKENI. CDR3 size: 15 residues. The V segment lost 4 bases and the J segment 3 bases; nucleotides outside the gene matches: 8. CDR3 DNA sequence: TGTGCCAGCTCACTGATCCAGGGGGAACACTATGGCTACACCTTC. This translates into CASSLIQGEHYGYTF.

The chain has TRBV19 and TRBJ1-2, with D perhaps TRBD1 (6 bases). V was shortened by 6 bases and J by 3 bases, with 23 bases between the two germline ends. The CDR3 is 17 amino acids. Germline V CDR1 and CDR2: LNHDA, SQIVND (reference sequence). CDR3 loop: CASSDPLEDRHYYGYTF. The DNA for the CDR3 is TGTGCCAGTAGCGACCCCCTGGAAGACAGGCACTACTATGGCTACACCTTC.

The CDR3 reads CASSDFMGGTTEKLFF. As DNA, the CDR3 is TGTGCCAGCAGTGATTTTATGGGGGGAACCACCGAGAAACTGTTTTTT. The chain has TRBV25-1 and TRBJ1-4; D is perhaps TRBD1 (5 bases). Looked up from germline, CDR1 is MGHDK and CDR2 is SYGVNS. The CDR3 extends over 16 amino acids. V lost 3 bases and J 11 bases, leaving 22 bases between the germline ends. Full variable domain (missing parts from reference TRBV25-1 and TRBJ1-4): EADIYQTPRYLVIGTGKKITLECSQTMGHDKMYWYQQDPGMELHLIHYSYGVNSTEKGDLSSESTVSRIRTEHFPLTLESARPSHTSQYLCASSDFMGGTTEKLFFGSGTQLSVL.

The gene calls are TRBV15 and TRBJ1-1, with TRBD1 identical over 12 bases. The CDR3 runs 13 residues. Germline trimming cut 8 bases from V and 7 bases from J; bases unmatched to any gene: 5. Germline-derived CDR1 and CDR2 are LNHNV and YYDKDF (reference sequence). CDR3 protein: CATGGDRGHEAFF. The CDR3, as DNA: TGTGCCACCGGGGGGGACAGGGGGCATGAAGCTTTCTTT.

The V call is TRBV5-1, the J call TRBJ2-5; TRBD1 might be the D (6 bases). From germline, CDR1 is SGHRS and CDR2 YFSETQ. This CDR3 is 15 amino acids long. The V and J ends lost 0 bases and 3 bases respectively, with 12 bases between them. This chain's CDR3 is CASSLGGPPEETQYF. The CDR3 nucleotides read TGCGCCAGCAGCTTGGGGGGGCCTCCCGAAGAGACCCAGTACTTC.

V usage is TRBV5-1 and J usage is TRBJ1-4; D is unclear. The CDR3 is 15 residues long. Germline V gene data show CDR1 as SGHRS and CDR2 as YFSETQ. Trimming removed 3 bases from V and 7 bases from J, with 16 bases in between. The CDR3 reads CASSWTGSGSEKLFF. For the CDR3, the DNA is TGCGCCAGCAGCTGGACTGGCTCGGGGTCTGAAAAACTGTTTTTT. Full variable domain (remainder filled in from reference TRBV5-1 and TRBJ1-4): KAGVTQTPRYLIKTRGQQVTLSCSPISGHRSVSWYQQTPGQGLQFLFEYFSETQRNKGNFPGRFSGRQFSNSRSEMNVSTLELGDSALYLCASSWTGSGSEKLFFGSGTQLSVL.

This clone was detected only once. The V and J genes are TRBV6-6 and TRBJ2-2, with 8 positions matching TRBD2. The CDR3 has 16 residues. From germline, CDR1 is MNHNY and CDR2 SVGAGI (reference sequence). The J segment lost 4 bases and the V segment lost 6 bases, leaving 10 bases of the junction unmatched. CDR3 region: CASSSAGVGPTGELFF. The CDR3 DNA follows: TGTGCCAGCAGCTCAGCGGGAGTTGGGCCCACCGGGGAGCTGTTTTTT.

CDR3 sequence reads: CASSLLYGYTF. The CDR3 nucleotides are TGTGCCAGCAGCTTACTTTATGGCTACACCTTC. J is TRBJ1-2 and V is TRBV7-9; D ambiguous. The germline V gene encodes CDR1 SEHNR and CDR2 FQNEAQ (reference sequence). This CDR3 has 11 amino acids. V was pared by 2 bases and J by 5 bases, with 3 bases between.

The chain links TRBV19 to TRBJ2-2; no definite D call. Germline loops: CDR1 LNHDA, CDR2 SQIVND (reference sequence). V lost 7 bases to trimming and J lost 7 bases, with 7 bases between them. The CDR3 spans 11 residues. The chain's CDR3 is CASKTFGELFF. DNA of the CDR3: TGTGCCAGTAAAACATTCGGGGAGCTGTTTTTT. The variable domain in full, with the rest retrieved from reference TRBV19 and TRBJ2-2, is DGGITQSPKYLFRKEGQNVTLSCEQNLNHDAMYWYRQDPGQGLRLIYYSQIVNDFQKGDIAEGYSVSREKKESFPLTVTSAQKNPTAFYLCASKTFGELFFGEGSRLTVL.

The chain joins TRBV29-1 to TRBJ1-1; D gene ambiguous. Germline-derived CDR1 and CDR2 are SQVTM and ANQGSEA. Trimming shortened V by 5 bases and J by 0 bases, and 10 bases separated the two germline ends. The CDR3 runs to 13 residues. CDR3 in amino acids: CSVRGLMNTEAFF. In DNA form, the CDR3 reads TGCAGCGTTCGGGGATTAATGAACACTGAAGCTTTCTTT.

This clone was detected only a few times. The V call is TRBV5-1, the J call TRBJ1-6; no definite D call. Germline V gene data show CDR1 as SGHRS and CDR2 as YFSETQ. The CDR3 loop spans 14 amino acids. V was pared by 2 bases and J by 13 bases, with 16 bases between. As DNA, the CDR3 is TGCGCCAGCAGCTTCTATGGGCCCGGAGGCCCCCTCCACTTT. It translates to CASSFYGPGGPLHF. Using reference TRBV5-1 and TRBJ1-6 for the parts outside the CDR3, the full variable domain is KAGVTQTPRYLIKTRGQQVTLSCSPISGHRSVSWYQQTPGQGLQFLFEYFSETQRNKGNFPGRFSGRQFSNSRSEMNVSTLELGDSALYLCASSFYGPGGPLHFGNGTRLTVT.